This T cell receptor (beta chain) is from a study of Ad26.COV2.S vaccination and SARS-CoV-2 variants. Unmatched junction bases numbered 9, after V lost 6 bases and J lost 8 bases. Germline V gives CDR1 LNHDA, CDR2 SQIVND (reference sequence). CDR3 length: 14 amino acids. Sample treatment: around 19 received Ad26.COV2.S at low or high dose, single or two shots; five or six received placebo; per-sample allocation not given. Material that was analyzed had been drawn on day 63 after the first vaccine or placebo injection. In Boston, an adult donor aged 18-55 years took part. The vaccine antigen was prefusion-stabilized Wuhan SARS-CoV-2 spike. Some clones are missing from TCRdb's copy, which holds only in-frame ones; the method was immunoSEQ multiplex PCR. The data show 350,000 to 450,000 clones, with approximately 89% seen just once and about 2% held by the top ten.

This clonotype originated in a person aged 18-60 years who received the Ad26.COV2.S COVID-19 vaccine or a placebo. J is TRBJ1-3 and V is TRBV19, with 8 positions matching TRBD1. The source was peripheral blood, collected in a trial of Ad26.COV2.S vaccine versus placebo. Written as DNA, the CDR3 is TGTGCCAGTAGGCAACTTCCGGGACAGGACACCATATATTTT. Encoded protein: CASRQLPGQDTIYF. Variable domain in full (rest from reference TRBV19 and TRBJ1-3): DGGITQSPKYLFRKEGQNVTLSCEQNLNHDAMYWYRQDPGQGLRLIYYSQIVNDFQKGDIAEGYSVSREKKESFPLTVTSAQKNPTAFYLCASRQLPGQDTIYFGEGSWLTVV.